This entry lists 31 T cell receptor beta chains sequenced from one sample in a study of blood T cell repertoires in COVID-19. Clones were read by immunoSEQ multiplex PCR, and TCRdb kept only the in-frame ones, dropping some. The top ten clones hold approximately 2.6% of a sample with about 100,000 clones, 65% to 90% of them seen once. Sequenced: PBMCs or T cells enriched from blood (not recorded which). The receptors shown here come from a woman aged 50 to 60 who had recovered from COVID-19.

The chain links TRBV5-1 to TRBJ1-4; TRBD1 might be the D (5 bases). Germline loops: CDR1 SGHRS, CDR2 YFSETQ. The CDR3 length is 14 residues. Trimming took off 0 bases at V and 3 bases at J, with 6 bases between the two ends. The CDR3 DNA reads TGCGCCAGCAGCTTGGGACAGTCTAATGAAAAACTGTTTTTT. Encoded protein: CASSLGQSNEKLFF.

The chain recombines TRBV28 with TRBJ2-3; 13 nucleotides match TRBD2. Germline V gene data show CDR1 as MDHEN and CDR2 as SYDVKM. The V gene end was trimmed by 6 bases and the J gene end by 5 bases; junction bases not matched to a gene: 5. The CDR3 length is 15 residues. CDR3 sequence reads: CASRETSGRRDTQYF. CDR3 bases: TGTGCCAGCAGGGAGACTAGCGGGAGGAGAGATACGCAGTATTTT.

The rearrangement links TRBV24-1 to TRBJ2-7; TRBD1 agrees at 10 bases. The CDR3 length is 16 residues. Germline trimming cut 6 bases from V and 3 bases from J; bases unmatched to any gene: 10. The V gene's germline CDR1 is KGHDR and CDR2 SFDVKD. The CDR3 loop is CATSKSPGQGIYEQYF. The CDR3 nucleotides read TGTGCCACCAGTAAATCACCGGGACAGGGGATCTACGAGCAGTACTTC.

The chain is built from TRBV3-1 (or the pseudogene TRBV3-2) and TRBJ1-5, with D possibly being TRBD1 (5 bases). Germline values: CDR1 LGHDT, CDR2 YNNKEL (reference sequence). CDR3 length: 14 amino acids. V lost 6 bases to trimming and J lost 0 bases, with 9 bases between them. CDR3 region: CASSSGYSNQPQHF. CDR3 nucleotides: TGTGCCAGCAGTTCAGGGTATAGCAATCAGCCCCAGCATTTT.

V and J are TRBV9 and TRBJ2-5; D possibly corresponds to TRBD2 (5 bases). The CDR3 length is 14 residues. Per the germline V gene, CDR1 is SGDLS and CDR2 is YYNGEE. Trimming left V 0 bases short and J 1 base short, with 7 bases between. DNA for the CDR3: TGTGCCAGCAGCGTAGGAGGGCTCCAAGAGACCCAGTACTTC. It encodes CASSVGGLQETQYF.

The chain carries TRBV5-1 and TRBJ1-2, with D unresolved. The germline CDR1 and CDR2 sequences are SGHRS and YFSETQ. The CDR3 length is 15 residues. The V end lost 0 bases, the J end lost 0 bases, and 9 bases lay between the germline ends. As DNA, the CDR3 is TGCGCCAGCAGCTTGGAGGCGGCATCTAACTATGGCTACACCTTC. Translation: CASSLEAASNYGYTF.

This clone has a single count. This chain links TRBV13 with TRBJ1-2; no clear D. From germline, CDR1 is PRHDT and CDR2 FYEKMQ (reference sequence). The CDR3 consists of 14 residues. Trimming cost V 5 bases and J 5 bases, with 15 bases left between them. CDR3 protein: CASSRAGPPYGYTF. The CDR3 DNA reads TGTGCCAGCAGCCGTGCGGGCCCACCTTATGGCTACACCTTC.

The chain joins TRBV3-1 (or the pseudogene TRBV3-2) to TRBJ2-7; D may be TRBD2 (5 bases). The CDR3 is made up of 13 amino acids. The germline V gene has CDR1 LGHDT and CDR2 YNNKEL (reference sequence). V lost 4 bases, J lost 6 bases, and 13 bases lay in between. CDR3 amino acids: CASSPLGAVEQYF. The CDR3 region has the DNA TGTGCCAGCAGCCCCCTGGGAGCGGTCGAGCAGTACTTC.

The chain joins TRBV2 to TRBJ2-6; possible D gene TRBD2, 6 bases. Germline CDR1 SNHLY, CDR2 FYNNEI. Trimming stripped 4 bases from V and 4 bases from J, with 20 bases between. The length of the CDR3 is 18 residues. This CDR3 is CASSASSGRLWGANVLTF. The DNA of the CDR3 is TGTGCCAGCAGTGCATCGAGCGGGCGCCTTTGGGGGGCCAACGTCCTGACTTTC.

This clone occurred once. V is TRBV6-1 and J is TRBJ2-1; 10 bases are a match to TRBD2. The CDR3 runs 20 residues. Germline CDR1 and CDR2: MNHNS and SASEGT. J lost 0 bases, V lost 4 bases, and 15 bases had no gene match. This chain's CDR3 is CASSVRDILAGGHSYNEQFF. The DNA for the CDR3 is TGTGCCAGCAGTGTCCGGGACATATTAGCGGGAGGCCACTCCTACAATGAGCAGTTCTTC.

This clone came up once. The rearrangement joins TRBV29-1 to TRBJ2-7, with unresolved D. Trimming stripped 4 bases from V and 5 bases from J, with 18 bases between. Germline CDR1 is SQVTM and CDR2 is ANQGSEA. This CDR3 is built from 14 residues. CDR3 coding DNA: TGCAGCGTTGTTCCCGAACGAGGTTCCAACGAGCAGTACTTC. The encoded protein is CSVVPERGSNEQYF.

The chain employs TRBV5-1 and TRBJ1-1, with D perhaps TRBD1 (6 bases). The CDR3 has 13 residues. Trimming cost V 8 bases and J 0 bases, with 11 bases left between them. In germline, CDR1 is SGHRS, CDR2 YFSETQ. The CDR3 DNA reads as TGCGCCAGTAGACAGGACGTGAACACTGAAGCTTTCTTT. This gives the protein CASRQDVNTEAFF.

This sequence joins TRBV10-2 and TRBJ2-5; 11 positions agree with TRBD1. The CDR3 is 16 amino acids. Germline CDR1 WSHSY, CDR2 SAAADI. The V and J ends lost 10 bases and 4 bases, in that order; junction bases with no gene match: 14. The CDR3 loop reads CATKTPRTGGTETQYF. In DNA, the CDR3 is TGCGCCACTAAAACACCCCGGACAGGGGGCACAGAGACCCAGTACTTC.

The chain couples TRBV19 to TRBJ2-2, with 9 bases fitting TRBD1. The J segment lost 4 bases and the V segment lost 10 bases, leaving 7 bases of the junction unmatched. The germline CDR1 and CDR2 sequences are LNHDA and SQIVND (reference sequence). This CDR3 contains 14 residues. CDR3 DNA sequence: TGTGCCACCTCGCGACAGGGGGGCACCGGGGAGCTGTTTTTT. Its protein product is CATSRQGGTGELFF.

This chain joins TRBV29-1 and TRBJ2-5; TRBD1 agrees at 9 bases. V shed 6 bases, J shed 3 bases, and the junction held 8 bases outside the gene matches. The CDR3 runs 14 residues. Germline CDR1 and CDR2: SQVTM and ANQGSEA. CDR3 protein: CSVDRTGVKETQYF. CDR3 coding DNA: TGCAGCGTAGACCGGACAGGGGTCAAAGAGACCCAGTACTTC.

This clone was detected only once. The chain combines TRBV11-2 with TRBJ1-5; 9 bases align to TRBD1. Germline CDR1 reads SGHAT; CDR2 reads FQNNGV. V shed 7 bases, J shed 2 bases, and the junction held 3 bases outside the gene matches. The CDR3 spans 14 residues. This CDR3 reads CASTRDRGNQPQHF. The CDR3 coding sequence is TGTGCCAGCACCAGGGACAGGGGCAATCAGCCCCAGCATTTT.

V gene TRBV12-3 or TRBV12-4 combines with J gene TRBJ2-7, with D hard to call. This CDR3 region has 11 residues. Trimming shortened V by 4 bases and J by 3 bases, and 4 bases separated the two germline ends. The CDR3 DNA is TGTGCCAGCAGTTCTTTCTACGAGCAGTACTTC. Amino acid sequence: CASSSFYEQYF.

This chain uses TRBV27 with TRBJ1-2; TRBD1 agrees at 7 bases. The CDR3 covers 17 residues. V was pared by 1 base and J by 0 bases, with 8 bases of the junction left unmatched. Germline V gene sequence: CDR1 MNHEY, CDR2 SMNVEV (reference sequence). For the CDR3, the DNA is TGTGCCAGCAGTTTATTGCGACAGGGAGGCTCTAACTATGGCTACACCTTC. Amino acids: CASSLLRQGGSNYGYTF.

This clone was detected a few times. The CDR3 reads CASSLYPANTGELFF. The CDR3 DNA is TGTGCCAGCAGCTTATACCCAGCGAACACCGGGGAGCTGTTTTTT. The chain combines TRBV7-9 with TRBJ2-2; D remains unclear. CDR1 and CDR2 (germline): SEHNR, FQNEAQ (reference sequence). The V end lost 2 bases, the J end lost 0 bases, and 7 bases lay between the germline ends. This CDR3 has 15 residues.

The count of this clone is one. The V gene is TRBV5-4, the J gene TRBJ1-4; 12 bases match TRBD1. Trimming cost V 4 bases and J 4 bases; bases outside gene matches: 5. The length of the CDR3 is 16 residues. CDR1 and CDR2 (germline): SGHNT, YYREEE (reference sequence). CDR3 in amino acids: CASSPGQGAFNEKLFF. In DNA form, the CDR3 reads TGTGCCAGCAGCCCGGGACAGGGGGCATTTAATGAAAAACTGTTTTTT.

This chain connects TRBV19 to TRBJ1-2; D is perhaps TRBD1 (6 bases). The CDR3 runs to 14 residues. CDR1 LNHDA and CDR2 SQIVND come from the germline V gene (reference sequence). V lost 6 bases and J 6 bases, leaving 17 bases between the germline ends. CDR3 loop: CASRIGVQGDGYTF. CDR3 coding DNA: TGTGCCAGTAGAATCGGGGTACAGGGAGATGGCTACACCTTC.

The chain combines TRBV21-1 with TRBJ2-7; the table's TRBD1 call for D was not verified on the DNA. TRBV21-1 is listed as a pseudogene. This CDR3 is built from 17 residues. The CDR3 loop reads CASSEGDDRGDPYEQYF. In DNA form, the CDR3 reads TGTGCCAGCAGCGAAGGGGACGACAGGGGAGACCCTTACGAGCAGTACTTC.

The CDR3 is CASSRTGGSYGYTF. The CDR3 bases are TGTGCCAGCAGTAGGACAGGGGGCTCCTATGGCTACACCTTC. V and J are TRBV28 and TRBJ1-2; TRBD1 matches 11 bases. The length of the CDR3 is 14 residues. With V trimmed by 5 bases and J by 4 bases, 3 bases remained unmatched. Germline V gene data show CDR1 as MDHEN and CDR2 as SYDVKM.

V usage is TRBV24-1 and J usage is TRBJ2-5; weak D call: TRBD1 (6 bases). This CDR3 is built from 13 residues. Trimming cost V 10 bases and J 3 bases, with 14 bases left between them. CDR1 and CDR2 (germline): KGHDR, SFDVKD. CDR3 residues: CATALGAEETQYF. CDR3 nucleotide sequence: TGTGCCACTGCCTTGGGGGCAGAAGAGACCCAGTACTTC.

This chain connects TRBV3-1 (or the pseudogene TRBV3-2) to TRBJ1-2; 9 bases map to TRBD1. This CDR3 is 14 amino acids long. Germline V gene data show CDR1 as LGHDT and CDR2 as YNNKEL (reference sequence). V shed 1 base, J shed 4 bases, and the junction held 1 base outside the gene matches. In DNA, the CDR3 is TGTGCCAGCAGCCAAGTGGACAGGGGCTATGGCTACACCTTC. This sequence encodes CASSQVDRGYGYTF.

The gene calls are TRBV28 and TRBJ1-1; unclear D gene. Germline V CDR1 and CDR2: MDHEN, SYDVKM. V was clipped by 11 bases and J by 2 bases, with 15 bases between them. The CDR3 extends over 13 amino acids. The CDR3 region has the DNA TGTGCCGCCGGGGAGCGCATTAACACTGAAGCTTTCTTT. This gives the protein CAAGERINTEAFF.

In nucleotides, the CDR3 is TGCAGCGTTGAAGGGGCAGGGCAAGAGACCCAGTACTTC. Its protein product is CSVEGAGQETQYF. This sequence joins TRBV29-1 and TRBJ2-5, with D perhaps TRBD1 (5 bases). The CDR3 has 13 amino acids. V was pared by 1 base and J by 2 bases, with 8 bases between. Per germline, CDR1 SQVTM and CDR2 ANQGSEA.

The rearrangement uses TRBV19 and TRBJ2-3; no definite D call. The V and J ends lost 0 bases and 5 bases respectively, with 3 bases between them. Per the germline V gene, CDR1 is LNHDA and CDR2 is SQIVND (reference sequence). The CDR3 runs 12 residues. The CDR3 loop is CASSIDRDTQYF. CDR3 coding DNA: TGTGCCAGTAGTATAGATAGAGATACGCAGTATTTT. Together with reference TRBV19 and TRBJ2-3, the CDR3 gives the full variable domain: DGGITQSPKYLFRKEGQNVTLSCEQNLNHDAMYWYRQDPGQGLRLIYYSQIVNDFQKGDIAEGYSVSREKKESFPLTVTSAQKNPTAFYLCASSIDRDTQYFGPGTRLTVL.

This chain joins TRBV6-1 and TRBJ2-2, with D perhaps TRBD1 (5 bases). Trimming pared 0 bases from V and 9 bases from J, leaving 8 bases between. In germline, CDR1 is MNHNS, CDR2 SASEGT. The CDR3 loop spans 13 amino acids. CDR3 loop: CASSEAGVRELFF. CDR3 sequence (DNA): TGTGCCAGCAGTGAAGCAGGGGTCCGGGAGCTGTTTTTT.

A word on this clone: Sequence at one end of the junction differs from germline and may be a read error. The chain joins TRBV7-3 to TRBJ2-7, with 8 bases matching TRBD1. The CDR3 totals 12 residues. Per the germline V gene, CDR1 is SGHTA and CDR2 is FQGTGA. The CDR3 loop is CASSLGTGEQYF. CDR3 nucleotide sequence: TGTGCAAGCAGCTTGGGGACAGGCGAGCAGTACTTC.

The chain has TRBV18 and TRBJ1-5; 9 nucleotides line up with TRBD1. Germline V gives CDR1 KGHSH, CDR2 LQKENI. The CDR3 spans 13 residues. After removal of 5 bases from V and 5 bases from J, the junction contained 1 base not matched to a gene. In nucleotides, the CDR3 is TGTGCCAGCTCATGGACAGGGGATCAGCCCCAGCATTTT. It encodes CASSWTGDQPQHF.